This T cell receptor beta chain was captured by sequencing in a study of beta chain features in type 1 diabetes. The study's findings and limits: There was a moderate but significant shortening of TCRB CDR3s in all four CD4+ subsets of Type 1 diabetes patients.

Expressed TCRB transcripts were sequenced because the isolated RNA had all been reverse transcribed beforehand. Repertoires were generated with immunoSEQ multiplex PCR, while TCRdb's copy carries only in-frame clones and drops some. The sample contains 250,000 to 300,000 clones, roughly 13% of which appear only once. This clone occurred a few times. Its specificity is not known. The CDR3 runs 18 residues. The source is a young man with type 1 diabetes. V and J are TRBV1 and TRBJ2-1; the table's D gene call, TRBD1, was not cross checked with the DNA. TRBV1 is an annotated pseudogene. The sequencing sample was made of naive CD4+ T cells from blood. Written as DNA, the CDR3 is TGCACCAGCAGCCAAGAAAAGGAGAGGGGGCTTTCTAGCGATGAGCAGTTCTTC. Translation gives CTSSQEKERGLSSDEQFF.